This T cell receptor beta chain is from a study of T cells in Graves' hyperthyroidism and ophthalmopathy (dated by TCRdb to about 2019). Regarding the study in general: Peripheral blood samples were taken at initial diagnosis, before any treatment was given. A discovery cohort of about a hundred patients, roughly 45 with Graves' ophthalmopathy and 57 with stable Graves' hyperthyroidism, was used to find distinguishing TCR V-J signatures. Prospective prediction of ophthalmopathy was tested in an independent validation cohort of 18 to 20 hyperthyroidism patients and around 16 patients who later progressed to ophthalmopathy. The 90 to 100 discovery patients were randomly split 7:3 into training and test sets. In roughly six Graves' hyperthyroidism patients, the study also compared T-cell repertoires from thyroid tissue with T-cell repertoires from blood. After sampling, hyperthyroidism patients received methimazole starting at 30 mg daily, and ophthalmopathy patients received high-dose intravenous methylprednisolone. The paper reports TCR Vbeta CDR3 sequencing of 140 or so peripheral blood samples: under 45 ophthalmopathy, about 75 hyperthyroidism and about 17 progressor patients.

The research as a whole found: No statistical method was used to set the sample size in advance, and investigators knew the group allocation. Most expanded thyroid clonotypes (frequency above 0.001) were also found in blood, which suggests that blood repertoires may mirror thyroid immune responses. Ophthalmopathy was separated from stable hyperthyroidism by a 13 V-J signature model, with roughly 88% sensitivity and about 84% specificity obtained in cross-validation and 80%/75% obtained in testing. In validation, the model predicted progression to ophthalmopathy a median of roughly six months before onset, with 65% to 71% sensitivity and more than 72% specificity.

With respect to this clonotype: The antigen it binds to is not known. Possible read error: a much larger clone is one base away.

Graves' hyperthyroidism was defined as stable when no progression to ophthalmopathy occurred over 18 months of follow-up. Hyperthyroidism patients were aged 18 to 65 years and newly diagnosed, with disease duration of less than 2 months. The study excluded patients with uncontrolled infections, other autoimmune diseases, pregnancy or lactation. Clinical symptoms, serum thyroxine and TRAb, thyroid ultrasound, and orbital computed tomography formed the basis for the diagnoses. PBMCs were separated from roughly 9.3 ml of fresh peripheral blood using Ficoll-Paque density gradient centrifugation. Trizol reagent was used to extract total RNA, and RNA quality was then checked on an Agilent 2100 Bioanalyzer. Amplification of TCR beta CDR3 regions was carried out from RNA transcripts. For the first round of RT-PCR on the TCR CDR3, the HTBI primer set was used together with the Qiagen OneStep RT-PCR kit. The libraries were constructed in a second round of multiplex PCR and then size-selected and purified. Paired-end sequencing of the libraries was performed with 100 bp reads on an Illumina HiSeq2000. As for the authors' bioinformatics: SOAPnuke was used to process the raw data, removing reads that contained adapters or uncalled bases, had a mean Phred below 15, or lacked an exact match to the constant primer or identifier. High-quality paired reads were merged using COPE v1.2.5, and each unique nucleotide sequence was defined as a clonotype. MiTCR v1.1 was used to align the clonotypes against IMGT TRBV, TRBD and TRBJ reference segments. The analysis included only V-J combinations with a frequency above 0.0001, which together covered approximately 99% of the repertoires. A TCS score was defined as the ratio between F50 (clonal expansion) and ExV (chaos), using BLOSUM62-based TCRdist between CDR3 peptides within each V-J. Welch's t-statistics and random forest reduced around 550 V-J features to around 14, which were used in a naive Bayes classifier (R e1071). TCRdb's own reprocessing of the public reads used fastp at Q25 and MiXCR and kept productive beta chains. Each entry merges the rows of one CDR3 protein and shows their most common DNA and genes. These V and J calls are TCRdb output, not the study's own analysis. This sample is represented by 700,000 or so distinct CDR3 sequences; 15% to 20% of them were singletons. In total, the top ten clones hold roughly 8% of the sample.

The junction shows trimming of 0 bases on V and 8 bases on J, and the gene matches do not reach 6 bases of it. The CDR3 numbers 15 residues from cysteine through phenylalanine. Only the CDR3 part of the read is kept: 45 bases, read in frame from the first base. CDR1 and CDR2 (LNHNV, YYDKDF) derive from the germline V gene (reference sequence). This receptor was taken from a man younger than 35 with Graves' hyperthyroidism. The chain uses TRBV15 and TRBJ2-7; 11 middle bases align to TRBD2. Sequencing was carried out using blood. The DNA sequence follows: TGTGCCACCAGCAGAGATACTAGCGGGAGTTACAAGCAGTACTTC. This is translated as CATSRDTSGSYKQYF.